One sample yielded the 19 T cell receptor beta chains listed below, sequenced in a study of cytomegalovirus exposure and HLA in healthy donors. The PCR used 60 Vbeta and 13 Jbeta primers. Clones were read by immunoSEQ multiplex PCR, and TCRdb kept only the in-frame ones, dropping some. Of roughly 70,000 clones listed, roughly four fifths are singletons. Sample: PBMCs. Every receptor here comes from a man aged 45-60 years in good health and CMV-seronegative.

The V gene is TRBV25-1, the J gene TRBJ2-7, with 9 bases that match TRBD1. The junction had 6 bases not matched to a gene; V was cut back by 6 bases and J by 3 bases. The germline V gene encodes CDR1 MGHDK and CDR2 SYGVNS. This CDR3 is built from 14 residues. The CDR3 spells CASSPDRGIYEQYF. The CDR3, as DNA: TGTGCCAGCAGCCCCGACAGGGGGATCTACGAGCAGTACTTC.

The chain has TRBV28 and TRBJ2-7, with 7 positions matching TRBD1. CDR3 length: 15 amino acids. The junction had 10 bases not matched to a gene; V was cut back by 2 bases and J by 6 bases. The V gene's germline CDR1 is MDHEN and CDR2 SYDVKM. CDR3 amino acids: CASSLPKTGAGEQYF. In nucleotides, the CDR3 is TGTGCCAGCAGTTTACCGAAAACAGGGGCTGGCGAGCAGTACTTC.

J is TRBJ1-4 and V is TRBV19, with a tentative D call TRBD1 (5 bases). CDR3 length: 16 amino acids. Germline V gene data show CDR1 as LNHDA and CDR2 as SQIVND (reference sequence). Trimming shortened V by 8 bases and J by 0 bases, and 16 bases separated the two germline ends. The CDR3 sequence: CASGGRRGATNEKLFF. CDR3 sequence (DNA): TGTGCCAGTGGCGGACGGAGGGGTGCAACTAATGAAAAACTGTTTTTT.

The chain recombines TRBV9 with TRBJ2-1; D is unresolved. Germline-derived CDR1 and CDR2 are SGDLS and YYNGEE. The CDR3 has 13 residues. V was shortened by 4 bases and J by 9 bases, with 14 bases between the two germline ends. In nucleotides, the CDR3 is TGTGCCAGCAGCTTTCAAATAGCTGGTGAGCAGTTCTTC. Amino acid sequence: CASSFQIAGEQFF.

This clone was recorded only once. The rearrangement uses TRBV6-5 and TRBJ2-7; 7 bases agree with TRBD1. Germline loops: CDR1 MNHEY, CDR2 SVGAGI. This CDR3 contains 12 residues. Unmatched junction bases numbered 2, after V lost 6 bases and J lost 3 bases. The DNA of the CDR3 is TGTGCCAGCAGCAGGGACAGCTACGAGCAGTACTTC. Protein sequence: CASSRDSYEQYF.

V usage is TRBV6-5 and J usage is TRBJ1-1; maybe TRBD1 (5 bases). V dropped 6 bases and J dropped 0 bases, with 11 bases sitting between them. The CDR3 length is 14 residues. The germline gives CDR1 MNHEY, CDR2 SVGAGI. CDR3 coding DNA: TGTGCCAGCAGGTATGACAGCATGAACACTGAAGCTTTCTTT. As protein: CASRYDSMNTEAFF.

This chain uses TRBV11-2 with TRBJ2-7, with D perhaps TRBD2 (5 bases). Germline loops: CDR1 SGHAT, CDR2 FQNNGV. The CDR3 consists of 15 residues. Between the trimmed V and J ends, which lost 2 bases and 4 bases, there was a span of 15 bases. CDR3 amino acids: CASSLPRTGDYEQYF. The CDR3 DNA follows: TGTGCCAGCAGCTTACCTCGGACTGGTGATTACGAGCAGTACTTC.

This chain connects TRBV5-1 to TRBJ2-5; D is possibly TRBD2 (6 bases). V was trimmed by 0 bases and J by 2 bases, leaving 8 bases between them. Looked up from germline, CDR1 is SGHRS and CDR2 is YFSETQ. The CDR3 totals 14 residues. As DNA, the CDR3 is TGCGCCAGCAGCTTGGCCGGGGGACAAGAGACCCAGTACTTC. Protein product: CASSLAGGQETQYF.

The gene calls are TRBV5-1 and TRBJ2-7, with TRBD1 matching 9 bases. V lost 8 bases, J lost 5 bases, and 5 bases stayed unmatched. The CDR3 contains 12 residues. CDR1 SGHRS and CDR2 YFSETQ come from the germline V gene. Written as DNA, the CDR3 is TGCGCCAGTCGGGACAGGGTAAACGAGCAGTACTTC. It specifies CASRDRVNEQYF. The full variable domain, its missing parts supplied by reference TRBV5-1 and TRBJ2-7, is KAGVTQTPRYLIKTRGQQVTLSCSPISGHRSVSWYQQTPGQGLQFLFEYFSETQRNKGNFPGRFSGRQFSNSRSEMNVSTLELGDSALYLCASRDRVNEQYFGPGTRLTVT.

The rearrangement uses TRBV2 and TRBJ2-7; D perhaps matches TRBD2 (7 bases). V gave up 7 bases and J gave up 7 bases, with 26 bases separating them. Germline V gene sequence: CDR1 SNHLY, CDR2 FYNNEI. This CDR3 is 16 amino acids long. The CDR3 reads CASNGGLSGGAKEQYF. The CDR3 nucleotides read TGTGCCAGCAACGGGGGCTTGTCGGGAGGTGCGAAAGAGCAGTACTTC.

The chain joins TRBV30 to TRBJ2-4, with D perhaps matching TRBD1 (6 bases). The CDR3 runs 12 residues. The germline CDR1 and CDR2 sequences are GTSNPN and SVGIG (reference sequence). V shed 0 bases and J shed 6 bases, with 6 bases lying between them. This chain's CDR3 is CAWSVQGNIQYF. In DNA form, the CDR3 reads TGTGCCTGGAGTGTACAGGGAAACATTCAGTACTTC.

The V call is TRBV6-6, the J call TRBJ2-7; 8 nucleotides agree with TRBD1. In germline, CDR1 is MNHNY, CDR2 SVGAGI (reference sequence). The junction had 3 bases not matched to a gene; V was cut back by 11 bases and J by 3 bases. The CDR3 extends over 11 amino acids. The CDR3 spells CAHGTGYEQYF. The CDR3 DNA is TGTGCCCACGGGACAGGCTACGAGCAGTACTTC.

The chain uses TRBV19 and TRBJ1-1; the match to TRBD1 covers 7 bases. Germline V gene lookup returns CDR1 LNHDA and CDR2 SQIVND (reference sequence). The J segment lost 1 base and the V segment lost 1 base, leaving 3 bases of the junction unmatched. This CDR3 is 15 amino acids long. This CDR3 is CASSIVQGGNTEAFF. In DNA, the CDR3 is TGTGCCAGTAGTATAGTCCAGGGGGGGAACACTGAAGCTTTCTTT.

The genes are TRBV27 and TRBJ1-1, with D possibly matching TRBD1 (6 bases). Germline V lookup: CDR1 MNHEY, CDR2 SMNVEV (reference sequence). CDR3 size: 14 residues. The V gene lost 5 bases and the J gene lost 0 bases, with 10 bases spanning the gap. CDR3 residues: CASSNRAMNTEAFF. Written as DNA, the CDR3 is TGTGCCAGCAGTAACAGGGCTATGAACACTGAAGCTTTCTTT.

The chain employs TRBV27 and TRBJ1-2, with 11 bases lining up with TRBD1. J lost 7 bases, V lost 6 bases, and 13 bases had no gene match. CDR3 length equals 16 residues. Germline CDR1 and CDR2: MNHEY and SMNVEV (reference sequence). Written as DNA, the CDR3 is TGTGCCAGCAGAACTCCCCTGGGACAGGGGGTTAGTGGCTACACCTTC. It yields the protein CASRTPLGQGVSGYTF.

The rearrangement joins TRBV5-4 to TRBJ2-7, with TRBD1 identical over 9 bases. The CDR3 runs 15 residues. The ends lost 3 bases at V and 3 bases at J; junction bases unmatched: 7. Germline CDR1 is SGHNT and CDR2 is YYREEE (reference sequence). The CDR3 here is CASSSMGQGNYEQYF. Written as DNA, the CDR3 is TGTGCCAGCAGCTCGATGGGACAGGGCAACTACGAGCAGTACTTC.

The chain employs TRBV18 and TRBJ1-2; possible D gene TRBD1, 5 bases. The V end lost 3 bases, the J end lost 9 bases, and 23 bases lay between the germline ends. Germline lookup yields CDR1 KGHSH and CDR2 LQKENI. CDR3 size: 16 residues. CDR3 sequence (DNA): TGTGCCAGCTCACCGGATCCGGGACTGATGACGAGTAGCTACACCTTC. Its translation is CASSPDPGLMTSSYTF.

This clone appeared a few times. The chain uses TRBV5-1 and TRBJ1-2, with TRBD1 identical over 7 bases. Per the germline V gene, CDR1 is SGHRS and CDR2 is YFSETQ. This CDR3 comprises 14 residues. Trimming cost V 4 bases and J 2 bases; bases outside gene matches: 5. The CDR3 region is CASSTGVINYGYTF. The CDR3 DNA is TGCGCCAGCAGCACAGGGGTGATCAACTATGGCTACACCTTC. The full variable domain, with the rest looked up from reference TRBV5-1 and TRBJ1-2, is KAGVTQTPRYLIKTRGQQVTLSCSPISGHRSVSWYQQTPGQGLQFLFEYFSETQRNKGNFPGRFSGRQFSNSRSEMNVSTLELGDSALYLCASSTGVINYGYTFGSGTRLTVV.

This chain uses TRBV6-5 with TRBJ1-2; D unresolved. V lost 0 bases and J 8 bases, leaving 13 bases between the germline ends. The CDR3 has 14 amino acids. Germline values: CDR1 MNHEY, CDR2 SVGAGI. CDR3 amino acids: CASSYSNAGDGYTF. The CDR3 DNA reads as TGTGCCAGCAGTTACTCGAATGCGGGTGACGGCTACACCTTC.